The 2 T cell receptor beta chains presented below share a single source sample, sequenced in a study of blood T cell repertoires in COVID-19. The table came from immunoSEQ multiplex PCR; TCRdb's copy has only in-frame clones and leaves some out. The sample lists fewer than 250,000 clones; under 85% were seen once. The sample comprised peripheral blood. These receptors all come from a human donor in a cohort sampled during active COVID-19.

This clone was found a few times. The chain recombines TRBV5-1 with TRBJ1-2; 8 nucleotides match TRBD1. The CDR3 consists of 14 residues. Looked up from germline, CDR1 is SGHRS and CDR2 is YFSETQ. V dropped 1 base and J dropped 4; count of bases not matched to a gene: 3. The CDR3 coding sequence is TGCGCCAGCAGCTTGTCAGGGGGCCTCTATGGCTACACCTTC. The encoded protein is CASSLSGGLYGYTF.

The V gene is TRBV3-1 (or the pseudogene TRBV3-2), the J gene TRBJ1-1, with D unresolved. V lost 1 base, J lost 0 bases, and 6 bases lay in between. The germline V gene has CDR1 LGHDT and CDR2 YNNKEL (reference sequence). This CDR3 spans 14 amino acids. The CDR3 loop reads CASSQAYMNTEAFF. The CDR3 bases are TGTGCCAGCAGCCAAGCATACATGAACACTGAAGCTTTCTTT.